One T cell receptor beta chain is described in this entry. Its cognate antigen is unknown. CDR3 length: 13 amino acids. The V end was cut by 6 bases, the J end by 8 bases, with 16 bases between. Germline CDR1 is DFQATT and CDR2 is SNEGSKA (reference sequence). The data were obtained in a study of T cell repertoires in cytomegalovirus infection. In the study overall: It was recently identified HLA-C-restricted and well-studied HLA-B-restricted CMV epitopes that the study used. Public TCR beta signatures provided an indication of both CMV infection and a matching HLA type.

TCRdb analysed the reads with MiXCR anew, one entry per CDR3 protein. Of a few hundred thousand distinct CDR3 sequences in the sample, roughly 46% were seen once. The sequencing used cultured PBMCs, collected from culture after CMV antigen stimulation. The clonotype comes from a human donor in good health (CMV status not recorded). Some clones in this sample may be carry-over from other donors' samples. The chain uses TRBV20-1 and TRBJ1-4; possibly TRBD1 for D (5 bases). CDR3 DNA sequence: TGCAGTGCCCAGAGGAGGCGGGACGAAAAACTGTTTTTT. Translated, it gives CSAQRRRDEKLFF.